This T cell receptor (beta chain) is from a study of identical twins. Comment on this clonotype: Its antigen is currently unknown.

The germline V gene has CDR1 MNHNS and CDR2 SASEGT. V lost 5 bases to trimming and J lost 5 bases, with 15 bases between them. The CDR3 length is 14 residues. Study-wide points: In monozygotic twins, models underestimated the sharing of out-of-frame TCR alpha. Fewer insertions characterized abundant cord blood beta clonotypes, whereas memory repertoires showed none.

Carrying unique molecular identifiers, the cDNA also gained a universal primer site through template switching. TCRdb passed the 5' RACE reads through MiXCR, listing each CDR3 protein once. This repertoire shows 200,000 to 250,000 distinct CDR3 sequences, roughly 13% found once; its top ten account for roughly 4%. These data were likewise used in another study, on yellow fever vaccine responses in identical twins.

Sample: memory (CD45RO+) T cells sorted from blood. This rearrangement joins TRBV6-1 to TRBJ1-1, with a tentative D call TRBD1 (6 bases). The clonotype comes from a woman younger than 35 in good health. As DNA, the CDR3 is TGTGCCAGCAGTAGAGGACAGCCACTAACTGAAGCTTTCTTT. It codes for CASSRGQPLTEAFF.